This T cell receptor beta chain was retrieved from a study of T cells in narcolepsy. Findings of the study overall: Autoreactive HCRT-specific and TRIB2-specific clonotypes were marked in same-patient CSF-versus-blood CD4+ comparisons. Blood of same and different patients, but not healthy controls, reportedly held recurring autoreactive clonotypes.

Sequenced by immunoSEQ multiplex PCR; TCRdb stores in-frame clones only, minus some. The sample contains approximately 30,000 clones, 80% to 90% of which appear only once. Points on this clone: The antigen remains undetermined.

Losses at the gene ends were 5 bases for V and 6 bases for J; bases not matched to a gene: 13. CDR3 length equals 15 residues. Germline values: CDR1 MDHEN, CDR2 SYDVKM. The sequence was collected from a human donor with narcolepsy. The sample taken for sequencing was CD45RA- memory CD4+ T cells from PBMCs. V usage is TRBV28 and J usage is TRBJ2-7; 7 bases align to TRBD2. The CDR3 here is CASSQKAGTKSEQYF. The CDR3 DNA is TGTGCCAGCAGTCAAAAGGCCGGGACTAAGAGCGAGCAGTACTTC.